A single sample is the source of the 13 T cell receptor beta chains below, sequenced in a study of somatic mutations in cytotoxic T cells in rheumatoid arthritis. Sequencing used immunoSEQ multiplex PCR; TCRdb keeps in-frame clones, though not all of them. This table has fewer than 9,000 clones, 80% appearing once. Sequenced material: CD8+ T cells sorted from blood. Receptor source: an adult with rheumatoid arthritis.

J is TRBJ1-4 and V is TRBV7-9; 8 nucleotides agree with TRBD1. Per the germline V gene, CDR1 is SEHNR and CDR2 is FQNEAQ (reference sequence). The CDR3 covers 14 residues. Trimming at V came to 3 bases and at J to 6 bases, leaving 3 bases not matched to a gene. The CDR3 sequence: CASSLARGHEKLFF. The CDR3 DNA is TGTGCCAGCAGCTTGGCCAGGGGGCATGAAAAACTGTTTTTT.

This chain joins TRBV5-4 and TRBJ2-7; 9 bases match TRBD1. Germline values: CDR1 SGHNT, CDR2 YYREEE (reference sequence). V lost 3 bases to trimming and J lost 2 bases; unmatched junction nucleotides: 6. This CDR3 spans 15 amino acids. The CDR3 is CASSSGQGRPYEQYF. The CDR3 nucleotides read TGTGCCAGCAGCTCCGGACAGGGGCGACCCTACGAGCAGTACTTC.

The chain carries TRBV19 and TRBJ2-7; D may be TRBD1 (6 bases). V was clipped by 5 bases and J by 1 base, with 12 bases between them. This CDR3 region has 14 residues. The germline V gene has CDR1 LNHDA and CDR2 SQIVND (reference sequence). The CDR3 nucleotides are TGTGCCAGTAGTGTTTCAGGACAGTCCTACGAGCAGTACTTC. This translates into CASSVSGQSYEQYF.

J is TRBJ2-2 and V is TRBV7-9; D ambiguous. The CDR3 consists of 13 residues. The V end was cut by 1 base, the J end by 7 bases, with 7 bases between. CDR1 is SEHNR, CDR2 FQNEAQ, per germline (reference sequence). The CDR3 nucleotides read TGTGCCAGCAGCTTAGAGCGAAACGGGGAGCTGTTTTTT. Its protein product is CASSLERNGELFF. The full variable domain, with the rest looked up from reference TRBV7-9 and TRBJ2-2, is DTGVSQNPRHKITKRGQNVTFRCDPISEHNRLYWYRQTLGQGPEFLTYFQNEAQLEKSRLLSDRFSAERPKGSFSTLEIQRTEQGDSAMYLCASSLERNGELFFGEGSRLTVL.

The chain uses TRBV5-4 and TRBJ1-1, with D perhaps TRBD1 (5 bases). This CDR3 is built from 15 residues. V was clipped by 0 bases and J by 5 bases, with 14 bases between them. The germline CDR1 and CDR2 sequences are SGHNT and YYREEE (reference sequence). The CDR3 sequence: CASSLGAGPGTEAFF. CDR3 coding DNA: TGTGCCAGCAGCTTGGGTGCAGGGCCGGGGACTGAAGCTTTCTTT.

This clone was detected only a few times. The chain joins TRBV10-3 to TRBJ1-6, with 7 bases identical to TRBD1. CDR1 and CDR2 (germline): ENHRY, SYGVKD. This CDR3 is 15 amino acids long. Germline trimming cut 5 bases from V and 9 bases from J; bases unmatched to any gene: 10. This chain's CDR3 is CAISREGTEASPLHF. In nucleotides, the CDR3 is TGTGCCATCAGTCGGGAGGGGACAGAGGCTTCACCCCTCCACTTT.

In its sample, this clone was seen a few times. The chain has TRBV9 and TRBJ2-3, with D possibly matching TRBD1 (5 bases). The CDR3 is 15 amino acids. Trimming left V 0 bases short and J 5 bases short, with 13 bases between. CDR1 is SGDLS, CDR2 YYNGEE, per germline. CDR3 in amino acids: CASSVGAGSGDTQYF. Here the CDR3 DNA reads TGTGCCAGCAGCGTAGGAGCAGGGTCGGGAGATACGCAGTATTTT.

J is TRBJ2-5 and V is TRBV27; no reliable D call. This CDR3 contains 13 residues. Germline V CDR1 and CDR2: MNHEY, SMNVEV (reference sequence). Trimming left V 4 bases short and J 5 bases short, with 11 bases between. CDR3 sequence: CASSYYYGETQYF. Written as DNA, the CDR3 is TGTGCCAGCAGTTATTACTACGGGGAGACCCAGTACTTC.

This clone has only one observation. The J gene is TRBJ2-2, the V gene TRBV5-1; D gene uncertain. The CDR3 has 14 residues. CDR1 and CDR2 (germline): SGHRS, YFSETQ. Trimming left V 5 bases short and J 0 bases short, with 8 bases between. The DNA for the CDR3 is TGCGCCAGCAGAATGGGTTCGAACACCGGGGAGCTGTTTTTT. Amino acids: CASRMGSNTGELFF. The variable domain in full, completed from reference TRBV5-1 and TRBJ2-2, reads KAGVTQTPRYLIKTRGQQVTLSCSPISGHRSVSWYQQTPGQGLQFLFEYFSETQRNKGNFPGRFSGRQFSNSRSEMNVSTLELGDSALYLCASRMGSNTGELFFGEGSRLTVL.

V gene TRBV7-2 combines with J gene TRBJ2-5, with 9 bases that match TRBD2. This CDR3 region has 17 residues. From germline, CDR1 is SGHTA and CDR2 FQGNSA. J gave up 4 bases and V 5 bases, and 14 bases lay outside the gene matches. This chain's CDR3 is CASSPMIAGVARETQYF. For the CDR3, the DNA is TGTGCCAGCAGCCCGATGATAGCGGGGGTGGCCAGAGAGACCCAGTACTTC.

The genes are TRBV11-2 and TRBJ2-5; D tentatively fits TRBD1 or TRBD2 (5 bases each). Germline assignment: CDR1 SGHAT and CDR2 FQNNGV. V lost 10 bases, J lost 5 bases, and 23 bases lay in between. CDR3 length: 15 amino acids. CDR3 DNA sequence: TGTGCCACCCAAGCGAACGTCCCCTGGGGGGAGACCCAGTACTTC. This codes for CATQANVPWGETQYF.

This clone was counted once. The chain has TRBV6-1 and TRBJ1-1, with D unclear. Germline values: CDR1 MNHNS, CDR2 SASEGT. With 8 bases removed from V and 4 bases from J, the gap between germline ends came to 17 bases. The CDR3 contains 14 residues. In nucleotides, the CDR3 is TGTGCCAGCCCTTGGGCAGCAGAAAGCACTGAAGCTTTCTTT. It specifies CASPWAAESTEAFF.

The chain uses TRBV29-1 and TRBJ2-3; 7 bases agree with TRBD1. Unmatched junction bases numbered 11, after V lost 8 bases and J lost 3 bases. In germline, CDR1 is SQVTM, CDR2 ANQGSEA. The CDR3 consists of 14 residues. CDR3 sequence: CSSLQGELTDTQYF. The DNA of the CDR3 is TGCAGCTCTCTTCAGGGGGAGTTGACAGATACGCAGTATTTT.